This entry features one T cell receptor beta chain sequence. The same CDR3 also results from other DNA sequences found in this sample. The CDR3 totals 13 residues. CDR1 and CDR2 from the germline V gene are MNHEY and SMNVEV (reference sequence). V lost 2 bases, J lost 3 bases, and 8 bases lay in between. This record belongs to a study of shared clonotypes between healthy human individuals. It was CD45RO-negative cells, positively selected for CCR7, that made up naive CD8 cells, with terminally differentiated effector memory CD45RA+ cells excluded. This table comes from immunoSEQ multiplex PCR, and its TCRdb copy is limited to in-frame clones, with some not included. The sample yields under 2,000,000 clones, about 95% seen once.

Specimen: naive CD8+ T cells sorted from blood. The receptor was derived from a young man in good health. The chain combines TRBV27 with TRBJ2-7; D not resolved. In DNA form, the CDR3 reads TGTGCCAGCAGTTTAACCCCTGTCTACGAGCAGTACTTC. Encoded protein: CASSLTPVYEQYF.